This T cell receptor beta chain derives from a study of identical twins. This clonotype was seen a handful of times. Healthy Caucasians were all of the donors. Via MiXCR, TCRdb re-called the 5' RACE reads, giving one row per CDR3 protein. The table shows around 280,000 distinct CDR3 sequences, with about 8.1% occurring only once. Germline V gene sequence: CDR1 LNHNV, CDR2 YYDKDF (reference sequence). CDR3 length: 15 amino acids. Trimming stripped 4 bases from V and 5 bases from J, with 12 bases between. The data were also submitted as part of a second study, on yellow fever vaccine responses in identical twins.

V is TRBV15 and J is TRBJ1-6; no definite D call. What was sequenced was memory (CD45RO+) T cells sorted from blood. This sequence was found in a woman aged 18-29 years in good health. CDR3 sequence reads: CATSKPDGDNSPLHF. CDR3 bases: TGTGCCACCAGCAAGCCGGACGGAGATAATTCACCCCTCCACTTT.